This is a list of T cell receptor beta chains from one sample in a study of blood T cell repertoires in COVID-19. Sequencing used immunoSEQ multiplex PCR; TCRdb keeps in-frame clones, though not all of them. The table has 200,000 to 250,000 clones, around four fifths seen once; the top ten hold about 2%. Sample: peripheral blood. These receptors were obtained from a man between 25 and 39 years old who had recovered from COVID-19. Both conserved end residues are part of each CDR3. The order of the fields is V gene, clone size, J gene, D gene, CDR3 protein, CDR3 DNA. A D gene is named only where the DNA matches it firmly. Size values are once, few and many counts, or a class for expanded clones, and some rows have none.

TRBV5-1	few	TRBJ2-3	TRBD2	CASTLAGGPTDTQYF	TGCGCCAGCACCTTAGCGGGGGGGCCCACAGATACGCAGTATTTT
TRBV5-4	few	TRBJ1-2	TRBD1	CASSNRQGLVSGYTF	TGTGCCAGCAGCAACCGACAGGGTCTTGTTTCGGGCTACACCTTC
TRBV2	-	TRBJ2-1	TRBD2	CASSEVKRGKGEQFF	TGTGCCAGCAGTGAAGTTAAGCGGGGTAAGGGTGAGCAGTTCTTC
TRBV10-3	-	TRBJ1-1	-	CAISESQGRATTEAFF	TGTGCCATCAGTGAGTCGCAGGGGAGGGCAACCACTGAAGCTTTCTTT
TRBV19	-	TRBJ1-2	-	CASSIDLSVPGYGYTF	TGTGCCAGTAGTATAGATCTATCGGTCCCAGGGTATGGCTACACCTTC
TRBV3-1/TRBV3-2	-	TRBJ1-4	TRBD1	CASSQVPGQGNEKLFF	TGTGCCAGCAGCCAAGTTCCGGGACAGGGTAATGAAAAACTGTTTTTT
TRBV6-6	-	TRBJ1-1	-	CASSYGHQNTEAFF	TGTGCCAGCAGTTACGGACACCAGAACACTGAAGCTTTCTTT
TRBV19	-	TRBJ2-5	-	CASSAGTAQETQYF	TGTGCCAGTAGTGCGGGGACAGCCCAAGAGACCCAGTACTTC
TRBV7-2	-	TRBJ1-6	TRBD1	CASTQRDRVSPLHF	TGTGCCAGCACTCAAAGGGACAGGGTCTCACCCCTCCACTTT
TRBV20-1	few	TRBJ1-3	-	CSASMRAPGSTIYF	TGCAGTGCTAGTATGCGGGCTCCGGGGAGCACCATATATTTT
TRBV6-5	-	TRBJ1-6	-	CASNSGNSPLHF	TGTGCCAGTAATTCGGGTAATTCACCCCTCCACTTT
TRBV6-6	once	TRBJ2-3	-	CASSPTLGPSRTDTQYF	TGTGCCAGCAGTCCTACTCTGGGGCCCTCCCGCACAGATACGCAGTATTTT
TRBV19	-	TRBJ1-2	TRBD1	CASRPGQDFGGYTF	TGTGCCAGTAGACCGGGACAGGACTTTGGAGGCTACACCTTC
TRBV19	few	TRBJ1-5	-	CASSISTGAAGPQHF	TGTGCCAGTAGTATTTCGACAGGAGCCGCAGGGCCCCAGCATTTT
TRBV7-8	-	TRBJ1-3	TRBD1	CASSFAGQGLSGNTIYF	TGTGCCAGCAGCTTCGCGGGACAGGGCCTCTCTGGAAACACCATATATTTT
TRBV3-1/TRBV3-2	-	TRBJ1-1	TRBD1	CASETGGGGAFF	TGTGCCAGCGAGACAGGGGGCGGTGGAGCTTTCTTT
TRBV6-2/TRBV6-3	-	TRBJ2-3	-	CASSYGDREADTQYF	TGTGCCAGCAGTTATGGAGACAGGGAGGCAGATACGCAGTATTTT
TRBV2	once	TRBJ2-5	-	CASSPLPEGTQYF	TGTGCCAGCAGCCCTCTACCCGAGGGGACCCAGTACTTC
TRBV18	-	TRBJ1-1	TRBD1	CASSTGQYEAFF	TGTGCCAGCTCAACGGGACAGTACGAAGCTTTCTTT
TRBV6-5	-	TRBJ2-1	-	CASSYSDTDNEQFF	TGTGCCAGCAGTTACTCGGACACCGACAATGAGCAGTTCTTC
TRBV7-2	once	TRBJ2-3	-	CASSLPTSMADTQYF	TGTGCCAGCAGCTTACCAACTAGCATGGCAGATACGCAGTATTTT
TRBV21-1	-	TRBJ2-5	-	CASSKEAAQETQYF	TGTGCCAGCAGCAAAGAGGCGGCCCAAGAGACCCAGTACTTC
TRBV11-3	-	TRBJ2-2	TRBD1	CASRPGPGQGRPGDTGELFF	TGTGCCAGCAGGCCCGGACCGGGACAGGGGCGCCCAGGGGACACCGGGGAGCTGTTTTTT
TRBV7-9	-	TRBJ1-4	-	CASSLALAGKLFF	TGTGCCAGCAGCCTGGCCCTAGCAGGAAAACTGTTTTTT
TRBV12-3/TRBV12-4	-	TRBJ2-1	-	CASLSLENNEQFF	TGTGCCAGCCTCTCCTTGGAGAACAATGAGCAGTTCTTC
TRBV4-1	-	TRBJ1-5	-	CASSQDLTQPQHF	TGCGCCAGCAGCCAAGATCTAACTCAGCCCCAGCATTTT